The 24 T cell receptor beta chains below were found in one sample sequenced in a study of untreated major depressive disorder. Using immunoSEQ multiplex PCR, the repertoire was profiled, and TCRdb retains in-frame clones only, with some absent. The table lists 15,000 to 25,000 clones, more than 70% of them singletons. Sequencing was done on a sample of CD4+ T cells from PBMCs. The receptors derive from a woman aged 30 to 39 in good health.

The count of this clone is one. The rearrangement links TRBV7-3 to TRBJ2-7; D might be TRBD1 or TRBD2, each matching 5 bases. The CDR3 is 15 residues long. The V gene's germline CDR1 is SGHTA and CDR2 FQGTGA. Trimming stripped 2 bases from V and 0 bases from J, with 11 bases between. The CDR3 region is CASSLGGPSSYEQYF. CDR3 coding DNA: TGTGCCAGCAGCTTAGGGGGTCCCAGCTCCTACGAGCAGTACTTC. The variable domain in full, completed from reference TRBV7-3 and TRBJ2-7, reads GAGVSQTPSNKVTEKGKYVELRCDPISGHTALYWYRQSLGQGPEFLIYFQGTGAADDSGLPNDRFFAVRPEGSVSTLKIQRTERGDSAVYLCASSLGGPSSYEQYFGPGTRLTVT.

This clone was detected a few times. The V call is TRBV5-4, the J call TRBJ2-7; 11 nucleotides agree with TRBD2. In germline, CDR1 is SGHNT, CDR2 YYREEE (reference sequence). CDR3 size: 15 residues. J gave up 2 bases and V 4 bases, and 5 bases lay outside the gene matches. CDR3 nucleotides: TGTGCCAGCAGCACGGGACTAGCGGATGCCTACGAGCAGTACTTC. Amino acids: CASSTGLADAYEQYF. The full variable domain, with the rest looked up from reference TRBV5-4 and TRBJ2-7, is ETGVTQSPTHLIKTRGQQVTLRCSSQSGHNTVSWYQQALGQGPQFIFQYYREEENGRGNFPPRFSGLQFPNYSSELNVNALELDDSALYLCASSTGLADAYEQYFGPGTRLTVT.

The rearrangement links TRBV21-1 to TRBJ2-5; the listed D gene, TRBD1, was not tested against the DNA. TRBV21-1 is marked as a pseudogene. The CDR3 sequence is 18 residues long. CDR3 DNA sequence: TGTGCCAGCAGCAAACATTCCACAGACAGGGGGCGTCGTGAGACCCAGTACTTC. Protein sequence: CASSKHSTDRGRRETQYF.

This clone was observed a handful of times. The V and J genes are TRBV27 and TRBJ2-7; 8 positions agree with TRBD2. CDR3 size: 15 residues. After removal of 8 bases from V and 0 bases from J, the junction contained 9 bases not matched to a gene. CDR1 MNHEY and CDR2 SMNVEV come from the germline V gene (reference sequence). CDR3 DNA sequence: TGTGCCAGCTCCCTAGCGGGTCGGATCTCCTACGAGCAGTACTTC. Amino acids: CASSLAGRISYEQYF.

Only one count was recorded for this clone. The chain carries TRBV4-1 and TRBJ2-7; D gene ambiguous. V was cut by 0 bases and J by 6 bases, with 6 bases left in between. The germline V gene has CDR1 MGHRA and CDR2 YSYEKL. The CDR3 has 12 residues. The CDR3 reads CASSQDVTEQYF. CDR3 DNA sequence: TGCGCCAGCAGCCAAGACGTCACCGAGCAGTACTTC.

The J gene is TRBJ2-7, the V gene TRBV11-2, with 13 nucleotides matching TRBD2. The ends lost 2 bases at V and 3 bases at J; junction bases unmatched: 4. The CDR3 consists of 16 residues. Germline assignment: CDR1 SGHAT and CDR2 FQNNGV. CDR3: CASSLSGTSGIYEQYF. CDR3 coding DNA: TGTGCCAGCAGCTTATCAGGGACTAGCGGGATCTACGAGCAGTACTTC.

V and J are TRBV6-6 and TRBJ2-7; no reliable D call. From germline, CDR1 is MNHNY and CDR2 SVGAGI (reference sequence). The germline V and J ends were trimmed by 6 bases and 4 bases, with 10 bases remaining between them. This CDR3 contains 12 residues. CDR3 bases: TGTGCCAGCAGACACGAGGAGTACGAGCAGTACTTC. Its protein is CASRHEEYEQYF.

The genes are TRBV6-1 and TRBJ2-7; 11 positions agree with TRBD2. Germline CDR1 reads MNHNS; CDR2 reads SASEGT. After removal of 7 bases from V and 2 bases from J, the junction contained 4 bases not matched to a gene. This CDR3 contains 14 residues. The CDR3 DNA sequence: TGTGCCAGCACTGGACTAGCGGGTACCTACGAGCAGTACTTC. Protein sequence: CASTGLAGTYEQYF.

CDR3 bases: TGTGCCAGCAGTTTCTGGACAGGAGCGAACACCGGGGAGCTGTTTTTT. Translated: CASSFWTGANTGELFF. The V gene is TRBV27, the J gene TRBJ2-2; 7 bases match TRBD1. The length of the CDR3 is 16 residues. Looked up from germline, CDR1 is MNHEY and CDR2 is SMNVEV (reference sequence). The ends lost 3 bases at V and 0 bases at J; junction bases unmatched: 4.

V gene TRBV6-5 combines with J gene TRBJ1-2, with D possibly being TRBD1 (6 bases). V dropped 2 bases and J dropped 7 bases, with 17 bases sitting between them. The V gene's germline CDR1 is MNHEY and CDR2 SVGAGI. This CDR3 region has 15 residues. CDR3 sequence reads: CASSYGRGGLRGYTF. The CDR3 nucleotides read TGTGCCAGCAGTTACGGCAGGGGAGGATTGCGTGGCTACACCTTC.

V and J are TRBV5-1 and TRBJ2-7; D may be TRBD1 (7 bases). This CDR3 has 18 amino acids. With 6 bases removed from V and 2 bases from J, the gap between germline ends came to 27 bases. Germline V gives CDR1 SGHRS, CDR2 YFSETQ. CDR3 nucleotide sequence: TGCGCCAGCACCGATTTGGAGGGCCTGACAGGGCATCCCTACGAGCAGTACTTC. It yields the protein CASTDLEGLTGHPYEQYF.

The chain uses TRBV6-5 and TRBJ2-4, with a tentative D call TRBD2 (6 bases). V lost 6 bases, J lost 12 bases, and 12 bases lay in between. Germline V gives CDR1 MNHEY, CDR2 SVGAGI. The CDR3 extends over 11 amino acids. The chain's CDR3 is CASSTGTSQYF. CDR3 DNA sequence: TGTGCCAGCAGCACCGGGACTTCTCAGTACTTC.

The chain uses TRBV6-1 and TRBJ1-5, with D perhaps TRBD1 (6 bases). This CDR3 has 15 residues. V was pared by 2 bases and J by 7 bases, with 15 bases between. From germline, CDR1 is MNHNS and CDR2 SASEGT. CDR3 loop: CASSERQARFQPQHF. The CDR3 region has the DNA TGTGCCAGCAGTGAAAGACAGGCCAGATTCCAGCCCCAGCATTTT.

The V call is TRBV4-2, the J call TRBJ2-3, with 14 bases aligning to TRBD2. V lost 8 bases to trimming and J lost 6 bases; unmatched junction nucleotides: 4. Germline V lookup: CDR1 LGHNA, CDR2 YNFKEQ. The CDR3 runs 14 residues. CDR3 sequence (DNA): TGTGCCAGCGGGACTAGCGGGAGTGTGGATACGCAGTATTTT. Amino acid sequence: CASGTSGSVDTQYF.

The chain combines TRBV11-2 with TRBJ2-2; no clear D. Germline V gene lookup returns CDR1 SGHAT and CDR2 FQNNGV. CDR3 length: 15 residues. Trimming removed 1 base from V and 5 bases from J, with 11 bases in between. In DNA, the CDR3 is TGTGCCAGCAGCTTAGTCTTAGCAGATACCGGGGAGCTGTTTTTT. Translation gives CASSLVLADTGELFF.

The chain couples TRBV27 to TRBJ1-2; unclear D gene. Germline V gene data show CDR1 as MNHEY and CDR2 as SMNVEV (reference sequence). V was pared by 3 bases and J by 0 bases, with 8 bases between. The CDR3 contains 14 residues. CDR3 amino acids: CASSFDGANYGYTF. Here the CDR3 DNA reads TGTGCCAGCAGTTTCGACGGAGCTAACTATGGCTACACCTTC.

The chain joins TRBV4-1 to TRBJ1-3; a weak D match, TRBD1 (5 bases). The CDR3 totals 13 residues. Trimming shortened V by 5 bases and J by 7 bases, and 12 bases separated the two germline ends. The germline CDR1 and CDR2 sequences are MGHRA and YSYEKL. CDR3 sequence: CASSYDRGNTIYF. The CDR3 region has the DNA TGCGCCAGCAGCTATGACAGAGGGAACACCATATATTTT.

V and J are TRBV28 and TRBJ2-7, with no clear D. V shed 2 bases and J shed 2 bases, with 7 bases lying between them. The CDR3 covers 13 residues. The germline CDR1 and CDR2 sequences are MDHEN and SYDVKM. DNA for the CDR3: TGTGCCAGCAGTTTACAGCTAACCTACGAGCAGTACTTC. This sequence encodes CASSLQLTYEQYF.

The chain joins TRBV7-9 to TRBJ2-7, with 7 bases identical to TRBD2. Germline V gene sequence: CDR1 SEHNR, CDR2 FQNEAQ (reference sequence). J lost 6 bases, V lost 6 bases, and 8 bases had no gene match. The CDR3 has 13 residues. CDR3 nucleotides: TGTGCCAGCAGGGGAGGGACCGCCTCCGAGCAGTACTTC. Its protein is CASRGGTASEQYF.

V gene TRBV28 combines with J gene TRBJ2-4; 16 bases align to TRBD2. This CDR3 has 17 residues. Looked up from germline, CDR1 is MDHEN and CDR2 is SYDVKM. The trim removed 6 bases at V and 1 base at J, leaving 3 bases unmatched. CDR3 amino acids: CASRGLAGGRAKNIQYF. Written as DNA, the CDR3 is TGTGCCAGCAGGGGACTAGCGGGAGGGCGGGCCAAAAACATTCAGTACTTC.

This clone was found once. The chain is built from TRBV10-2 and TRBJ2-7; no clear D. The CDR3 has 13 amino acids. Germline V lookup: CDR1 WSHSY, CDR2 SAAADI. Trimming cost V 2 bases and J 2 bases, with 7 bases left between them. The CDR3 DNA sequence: TGCGCCAGCAGTGAGCCCCCCCCCTACGAGCAGTACTTC. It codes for CASSEPPPYEQYF.

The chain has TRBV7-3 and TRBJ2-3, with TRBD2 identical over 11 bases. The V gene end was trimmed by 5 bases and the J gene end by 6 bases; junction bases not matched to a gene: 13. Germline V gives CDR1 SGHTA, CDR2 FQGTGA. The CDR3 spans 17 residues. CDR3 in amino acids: CASSDSALAGGVDTQYF. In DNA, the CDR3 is TGTGCCAGCAGCGACTCCGCGCTAGCGGGAGGAGTGGATACGCAGTATTTT.

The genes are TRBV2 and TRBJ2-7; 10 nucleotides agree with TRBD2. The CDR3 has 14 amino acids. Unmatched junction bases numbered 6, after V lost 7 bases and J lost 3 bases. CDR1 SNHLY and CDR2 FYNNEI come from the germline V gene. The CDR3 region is CASTPQRGGYEQYF. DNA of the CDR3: TGTGCCAGCACACCCCAGCGGGGGGGCTACGAGCAGTACTTC.

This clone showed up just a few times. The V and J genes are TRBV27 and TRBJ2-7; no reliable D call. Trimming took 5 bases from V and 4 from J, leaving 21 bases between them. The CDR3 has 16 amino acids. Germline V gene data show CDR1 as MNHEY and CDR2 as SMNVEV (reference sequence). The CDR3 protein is CASSPPQYRPSYEQYF. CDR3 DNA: TGTGCCAGCAGTCCCCCACAATATAGGCCTTCATACGAGCAGTACTTC.